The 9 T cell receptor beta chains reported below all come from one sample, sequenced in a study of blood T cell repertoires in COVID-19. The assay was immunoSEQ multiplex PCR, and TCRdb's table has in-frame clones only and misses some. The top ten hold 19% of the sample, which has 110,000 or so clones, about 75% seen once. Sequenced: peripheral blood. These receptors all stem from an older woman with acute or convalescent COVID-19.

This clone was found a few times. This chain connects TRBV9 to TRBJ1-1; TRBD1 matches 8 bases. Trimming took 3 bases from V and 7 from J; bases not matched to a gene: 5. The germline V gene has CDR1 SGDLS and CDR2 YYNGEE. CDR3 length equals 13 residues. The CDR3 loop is CASSAGQGFEAFF. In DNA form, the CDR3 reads TGTGCCAGCAGCGCCGGACAGGGCTTTGAAGCTTTCTTT.

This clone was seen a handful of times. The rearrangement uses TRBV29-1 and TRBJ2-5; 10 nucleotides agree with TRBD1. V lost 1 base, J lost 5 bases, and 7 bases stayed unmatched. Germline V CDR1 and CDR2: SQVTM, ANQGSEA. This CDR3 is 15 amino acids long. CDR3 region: CSVEGGTGAGETQYF. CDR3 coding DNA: TGCAGCGTTGAAGGTGGGACAGGGGCGGGGGAGACCCAGTACTTC. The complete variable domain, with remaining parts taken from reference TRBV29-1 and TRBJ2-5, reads SAVISQKPSRDICQRGTSLTIQCQVDSQVTMMFWYRQQPGQSLTLIATANQGSEATYESGFVIDKFPISRPNLTFSTLTVSNMSPEDSSIYLCSVEGGTGAGETQYFGPGTRLLVL.

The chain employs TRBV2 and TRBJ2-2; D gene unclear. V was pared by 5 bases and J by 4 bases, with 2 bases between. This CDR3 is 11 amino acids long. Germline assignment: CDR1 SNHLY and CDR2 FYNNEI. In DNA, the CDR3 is TGTGCCAGCAGTCGCACCGGGGAGCTGTTTTTT. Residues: CASSRTGELFF.

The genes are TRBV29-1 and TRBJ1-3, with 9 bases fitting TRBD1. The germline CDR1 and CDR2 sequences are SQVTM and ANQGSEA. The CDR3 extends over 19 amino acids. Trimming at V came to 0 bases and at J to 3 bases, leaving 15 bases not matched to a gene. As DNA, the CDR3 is TGCAGCGTTGAAGAACCTGGAAGGGACAGGGTATTTAGTGGAAACACCATATATTTT. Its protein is CSVEEPGRDRVFSGNTIYF.

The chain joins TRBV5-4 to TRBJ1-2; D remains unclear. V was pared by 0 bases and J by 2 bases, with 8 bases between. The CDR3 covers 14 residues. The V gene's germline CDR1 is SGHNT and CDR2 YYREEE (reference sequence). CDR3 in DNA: TGTGCCAGCAGCTTGGAAAACTCCAACTATGGCTACACCTTC. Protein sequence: CASSLENSNYGYTF.

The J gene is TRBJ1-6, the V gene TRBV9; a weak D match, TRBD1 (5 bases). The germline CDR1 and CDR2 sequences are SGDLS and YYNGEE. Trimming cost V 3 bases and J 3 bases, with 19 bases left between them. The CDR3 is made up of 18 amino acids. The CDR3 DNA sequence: TGTGCCAGCAGCGGCCGGCGGGGCGAGGGCAACTATAATTCACCCCTCCACTTT. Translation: CASSGRRGEGNYNSPLHF.

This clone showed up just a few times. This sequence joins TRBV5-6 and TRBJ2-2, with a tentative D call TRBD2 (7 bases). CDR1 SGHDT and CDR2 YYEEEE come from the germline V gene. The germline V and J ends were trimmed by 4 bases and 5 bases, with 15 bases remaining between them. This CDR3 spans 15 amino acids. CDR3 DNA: TGTGCCAGCAGCCCGGGGGCGCGGGGGACCGGGGAGCTGTTTTTT. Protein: CASSPGARGTGELFF.

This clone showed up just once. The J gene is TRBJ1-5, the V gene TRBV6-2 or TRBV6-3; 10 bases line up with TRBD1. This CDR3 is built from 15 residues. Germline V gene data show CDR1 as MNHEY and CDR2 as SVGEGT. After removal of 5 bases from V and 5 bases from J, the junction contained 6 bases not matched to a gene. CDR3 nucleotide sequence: TGTGCCAGCAGTCTTCCCGACAGGGGGCATCAGCCCCAGCATTTT. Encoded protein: CASSLPDRGHQPQHF.

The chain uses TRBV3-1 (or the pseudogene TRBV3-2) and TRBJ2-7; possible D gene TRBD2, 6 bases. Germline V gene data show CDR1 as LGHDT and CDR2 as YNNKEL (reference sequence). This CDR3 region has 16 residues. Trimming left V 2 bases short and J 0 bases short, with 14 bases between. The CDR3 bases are TGTGCCAGCAGCCAAAGGGGACTCATCAACTCCTACGAGCAGTACTTC. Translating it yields CASSQRGLINSYEQYF.